This passage covers 9 T cell receptor beta chains from one sample sequenced in a study of tissue T cells after allogeneic stem cell transplantation. Steroid-refractory graft-versus-host disease after allogeneic hematopoietic cell transplant qualified adults for prospective research-autopsy enrollment. Clones were sequenced by immunoSEQ multiplex PCR, and TCRdb holds only the in-frame ones, with some missing. The data show thousands of clones, with around 75% seen just once and roughly 23% held by the top ten. The source material was small intestine tissue, sampled at autopsy. The receptors were gathered from a male patient aged 60 or older with steroid-refractory graft-versus-host disease after an allogeneic stem cell transplant. The graft donor may have given rise to some T cells.

The rearrangement links TRBV6-5 to TRBJ2-5, with 7 bases fitting TRBD1. V dropped 6 bases and J dropped 5; count of bases not matched to a gene: 6. Germline V gives CDR1 MNHEY, CDR2 SVGAGI. The CDR3 spans 13 residues. The CDR3 reads CASSQRGQETQYF. Here the CDR3 DNA reads TGTGCCAGCAGCCAAAGGGGGCAGGAGACCCAGTACTTC.

In its sample, this clone was seen a few times. V gene TRBV19 combines with J gene TRBJ1-1; D is undetermined. Germline loops: CDR1 LNHDA, CDR2 SQIVND (reference sequence). Trimming shortened V by 3 bases and J by 7 bases, and 6 bases separated the two germline ends. The CDR3 runs to 11 residues. The CDR3 is CASSMLVEAFF. CDR3 coding DNA: TGTGCCAGTAGTATGTTGGTTGAAGCTTTCTTT.

This clone has only a few counts. V is TRBV12-3 or TRBV12-4 and J is TRBJ1-2, with 8 bases identical to TRBD1. The CDR3 loop spans 13 amino acids. Trimming removed 8 bases from V and 5 bases from J; junction bases left unmatched: 7. CDR3 loop: CASDKNRGYGYTF. CDR3 sequence (DNA): TGTGCCAGCGACAAGAACAGGGGGTATGGCTACACCTTC.

The chain is built from TRBV5-1 and TRBJ1-1; 7 nucleotides align to TRBD1. CDR3 length: 16 residues. In germline, CDR1 is SGHRS, CDR2 YFSETQ. V dropped 4 bases and J dropped 0; count of bases not matched to a gene: 9. The chain's CDR3 is CASSRYGTAMNTEAFF. For the CDR3, the DNA is TGCGCCAGCAGCCGTTACGGGACAGCCATGAACACTGAAGCTTTCTTT.

The chain has TRBV6-2 or TRBV6-3 and TRBJ2-5, with 10 bases fitting TRBD2. Germline CDR1 reads MNHEY; CDR2 reads SVGEGT. After removal of 5 bases from V and 5 bases from J, the junction contained 8 bases not matched to a gene. The CDR3 extends over 15 amino acids. CDR3 DNA: TGTGCCAGCAGTCCAAAGCGGGGGGGGCCTGAGACCCAGTACTTC. This gives the protein CASSPKRGGPETQYF.

Only a few counts were recorded for this clone. The rearrangement links TRBV5-4 to TRBJ2-5, with 7 bases fitting TRBD1. The CDR3 contains 16 residues. Germline trimming cut 4 bases from V and 2 bases from J; bases unmatched to any gene: 11. Germline assignment: CDR1 SGHNT and CDR2 YYREEE (reference sequence). The CDR3 region has the DNA TGTGCCAGCAGCCGTTTGGACAGGATGGAGCAAGAGACCCAGTACTTC. The encoded protein is CASSRLDRMEQETQYF.

This chain links TRBV7-2 with TRBJ1-4, with a weak D call TRBD1 (5 bases). Trimming cost V 5 bases and J 8 bases, with 21 bases left between them. In germline, CDR1 is SGHTA, CDR2 FQGNSA. There are 16 residues in the CDR3. The CDR3 here is CASSQSEGRGREKLFF. CDR3 sequence (DNA): TGTGCCAGCAGCCAGAGCGAGGGGCGAGGCAGAGAAAAACTGTTTTTT.

The V call is TRBV25-1, the J call TRBJ1-4; no firm D call. V lost 8 bases to trimming and J lost 5 bases, with 15 bases between them. The CDR3 extends over 14 amino acids. Germline V gives CDR1 MGHDK, CDR2 SYGVNS. The CDR3 loop reads CASAPGGGNEKLFF. CDR3 coding DNA: TGTGCCAGCGCACCGGGCGGAGGGAATGAAAAACTGTTTTTT.

The chain recombines TRBV6-5 with TRBJ1-1; tentative D call: TRBD1 (5 bases). The CDR3 has 15 amino acids. Trimming left V 6 bases short and J 3 bases short, with 17 bases between. Germline CDR1 MNHEY, CDR2 SVGAGI. CDR3 in DNA: TGTGCCAGCAGCCCCCAGGAGGAGGGACACACTGAAGCTTTCTTT. Residues: CASSPQEEGHTEAFF.